These 3 T cell receptor beta chains share one sample of origin, sequenced in a study of blood T cell repertoires in COVID-19. TCRdb's table, derived via immunoSEQ multiplex PCR, lists solely in-frame clones and lacks some. The table shows 250,000 to 300,000 clones, with 70% to 90% occurring only once. Sequencing input: peripheral blood. The receptor source for this set is a woman in her thirties with COVID-19, enrolled during active disease.

The genes are TRBV5-1 and TRBJ2-2; TRBD2 agrees at 15 bases. Looked up from germline, CDR1 is SGHRS and CDR2 is YFSETQ. The V segment lost 4 bases and the J segment 2 bases; nucleotides outside the gene matches: 3. The CDR3 is 17 amino acids. The CDR3 DNA follows: TGCGCCAGCAGCCTGGGACTAGCGGGGGGCAACACCGGGGAGCTGTTTTTT. This sequence encodes CASSLGLAGGNTGELFF. Using reference TRBV5-1 and TRBJ2-2 for the parts outside the CDR3, the full variable domain is KAGVTQTPRYLIKTRGQQVTLSCSPISGHRSVSWYQQTPGQGLQFLFEYFSETQRNKGNFPGRFSGRQFSNSRSEMNVSTLELGDSALYLCASSLGLAGGNTGELFFGEGSRLTVL.

This chain links TRBV7-9 with TRBJ1-5; tentative D call: TRBD1 (5 bases). Germline V gene lookup returns CDR1 SEHNR and CDR2 FQNEAQ (reference sequence). Trimming removed 6 bases at V and 10 bases at J, with 13 bases between. CDR3 length: 12 amino acids. The CDR3 sequence is CASSFQGGPQHF. CDR3 nucleotides: TGTGCCAGCAGTTTTCAGGGAGGACCCCAGCATTTT. The full variable domain, rest sourced from reference TRBV7-9 and TRBJ1-5, is DTGVSQNPRHKITKRGQNVTFRCDPISEHNRLYWYRQTLGQGPEFLTYFQNEAQLEKSRLLSDRFSAERPKGSFSTLEIQRTEQGDSAMYLCASSFQGGPQHFGDGTRLSIL.

This rearrangement joins TRBV11-3 to TRBJ2-2; 7 bases match TRBD2. The CDR3 consists of 14 residues. Trimming removed 8 bases from V and 2 bases from J; junction bases left unmatched: 5. CDR1 is SGHNT, CDR2 YENEEA, per germline. This CDR3 reads CASLPSGNTGELFF. The DNA of the CDR3 is TGTGCCAGCCTGCCTAGCGGTAACACCGGGGAGCTGTTTTTT.